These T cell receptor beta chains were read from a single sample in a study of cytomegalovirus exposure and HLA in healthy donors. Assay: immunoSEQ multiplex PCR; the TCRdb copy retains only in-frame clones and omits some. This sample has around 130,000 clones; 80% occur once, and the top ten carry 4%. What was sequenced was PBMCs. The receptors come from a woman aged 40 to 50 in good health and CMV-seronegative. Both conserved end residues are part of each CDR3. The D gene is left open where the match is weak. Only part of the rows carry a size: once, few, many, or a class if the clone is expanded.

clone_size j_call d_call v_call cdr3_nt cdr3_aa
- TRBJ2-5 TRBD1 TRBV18 TGTGCCAGCTCACCAAACCAGGGGGTCCTAGAGACCCAGTACTTC CASSPNQGVLETQYF
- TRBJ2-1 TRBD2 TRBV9 TGTGCCAGCAGCGTTGCGGGAGGGAACAATGAGCAGTTCTTC CASSVAGGNNEQFF
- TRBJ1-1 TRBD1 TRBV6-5 TGTGCCAGCAGGGCACAGGGGGAGAACACTGAAGCTTTCTTT CASRAQGENTEAFF
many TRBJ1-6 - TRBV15 TGTGCCACCAGCACCCCAGGGATATCACCCCTCCACTTT CATSTPGISPLHF
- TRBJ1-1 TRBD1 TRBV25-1 TGTGCCAGCAGTGAACCAACAGGGGACACTGAAGCTTTCTTT CASSEPTGDTEAFF
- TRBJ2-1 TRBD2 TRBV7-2 TGTGCCAGCAGCTTATCACCTAGCGGAGACAATGAGCAGTTCTTC CASSLSPSGDNEQFF
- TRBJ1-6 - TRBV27 TGTGCCAGCAGTTTATCCCTCAATTCACCCCTCCACTTT CASSLSLNSPLHF
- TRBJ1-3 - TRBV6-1 TGTGCCACCGGGTTTCGGACAGTCGAAGGAAACACCATATATTTT CATGFRTVEGNTIYF
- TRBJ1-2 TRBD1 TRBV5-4 TGTGCCAGCAGCTCTCAAATTGGGACAGGATATGGCTACACCTTC CASSSQIGTGYGYTF
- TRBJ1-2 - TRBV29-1 TGCAGCGTTGACTCTACCCATGGCTACACCTTC CSVDSTHGYTF
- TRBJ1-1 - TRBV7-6 TGTGCCAGCAGCTTAGCGGAGGGGGGGGACACTGAAGCTTTCTTT CASSLAEGGDTEAFF
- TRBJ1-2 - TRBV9 TGTGCCAGCAGCTTTACGACAGCCTCCTATGGCTACACCTTC CASSFTTASYGYTF
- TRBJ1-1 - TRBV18 TGTGCCAGCTCACCAGGGGCCCGGGAGAGGAACACTGAAGCTTTCTTT CASSPGARERNTEAFF
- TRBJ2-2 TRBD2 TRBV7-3 TGTGCCAGCAGCTCCCCTAGCGGGGGGGCCGGGGAGCTGTTTTTT CASSSPSGGAGELFF
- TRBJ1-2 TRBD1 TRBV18 TGTGCCAGCTCGCCAATCGGAGACAGGGAATACTATGGCTACACCTTC CASSPIGDREYYGYTF
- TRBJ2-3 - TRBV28 TGTGCCAGCCGTCCTTCGGGGATCGAAGATACGCAGTATTTT CASRPSGIEDTQYF
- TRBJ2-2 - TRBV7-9 TGTGCCAGCAGCTTACCGGAGGAGAACACCGGGGAGCTGTTTTTT CASSLPEENTGELFF
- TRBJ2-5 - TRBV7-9 TGTGCCAGCAGCCTCGGACTTATGTACCAAGAGACCCAGTACTTC CASSLGLMYQETQYF
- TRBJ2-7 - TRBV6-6 TGTGCCAGCAGTTACCCTGGGGGCGTCTCCTACGAGCAGTACTTC CASSYPGGVSYEQYF
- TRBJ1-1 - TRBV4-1 TGCGCCAGCAGCCCACCTTTCGGGGAAGCTTTCTTT CASSPPFGEAFF
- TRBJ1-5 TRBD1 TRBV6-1 TGTGCCAGCAGTGGGACAGGGGAATCTCAGCCCCAGCATTTT CASSGTGESQPQHF
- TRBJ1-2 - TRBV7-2 TGTGCCAGCAGCTTACCCAGGGGTGCCTACACCTTC CASSLPRGAYTF
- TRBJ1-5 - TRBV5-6 TGTGCCAGCAGCCTAATCCGGGATAGCAATCAGCCCCAGCATTTT CASSLIRDSNQPQHF
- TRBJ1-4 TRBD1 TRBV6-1 TGTGCCACTGGGGACAGGGGACGCGAAAAACTGTTTTTT CATGDRGREKLFF
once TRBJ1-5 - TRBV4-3 TGCGCCAGCAGCCAAGCGGGCAATCAGCCCCAGCATTTT CASSQAGNQPQHF
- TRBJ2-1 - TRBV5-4 TGTGCCAGCAGCTTCAGGAATGAGCAGTTCTTC CASSFRNEQFF
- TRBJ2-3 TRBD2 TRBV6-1 TGTGCCAGCAGTGCTCGGGGGGTCACAGATACGCAGTATTTT CASSARGVTDTQYF
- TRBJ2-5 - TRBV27 TGTGCCAGCAGTTTATCAGGGGCCCTAGATATGGAGACCCAGTACTTC CASSLSGALDMETQYF
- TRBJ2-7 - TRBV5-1 TGCGCCAGCAGCTTGGACCAGGGTTCCTACGAGCAGTACTTC CASSLDQGSYEQYF
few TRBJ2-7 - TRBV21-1 TGTGCCCATGTTGAGGGGGGGGACCACGAGCAGTACTTC CAHVEGGDHEQYF
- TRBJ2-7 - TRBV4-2 TGTGCCAGCAGCCAAGATGGGAAAAGCGGTACTACGGGGGAGCAGTACTTC CASSQDGKSGTTGEQYF
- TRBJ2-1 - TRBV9 TGTGCCAGCAGCGTAGTATCGCAGGGTTCCTACAATGAGCAGTTCTTC CASSVVSQGSYNEQFF
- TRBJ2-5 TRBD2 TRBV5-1 TGCGCCAGCAGCTTGGCCCCTAGCGGGAGCGGGGGAGAGACCCAGTACTTC CASSLAPSGSGGETQYF
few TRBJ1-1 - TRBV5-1 TGCGCCAGCAGGGAAACAGGGAACACTGAAGCTTTCTTT CASRETGNTEAFF
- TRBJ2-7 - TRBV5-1 TGCGCCAGCAGCTTGGAAGGCAGAGGCTCCTACGAGCAGTACTTC CASSLEGRGSYEQYF
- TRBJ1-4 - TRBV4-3 TGCGCCAGCAGCCAAGAGGGTAGGAGGAATGAAAAACTGTTTTTT CASSQEGRRNEKLFF
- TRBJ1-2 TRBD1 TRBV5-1 TGCGCCAGCAGCCAAAGACAGGGGGCTGGTGGCTACACCTTC CASSQRQGAGGYTF
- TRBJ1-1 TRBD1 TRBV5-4 TGTGCCAGCAGCGCCGCCCGGGACAGACCCATGAACACTGAAGCTTTCTTT CASSAARDRPMNTEAFF
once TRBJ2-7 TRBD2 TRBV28 TGTGCCAGCAGTACCCCCGGGAGGGTTGAGCAGTACTTC CASSTPGRVEQYF
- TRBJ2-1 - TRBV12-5 TGTGCTAGTGGTTTGACTAGGGACTACAATGAGCAGTTCTTC CASGLTRDYNEQFF
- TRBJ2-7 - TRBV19 TGTGCCAGTAGTCTGCGGACTTCCTACGAGCAGTACTTC CASSLRTSYEQYF
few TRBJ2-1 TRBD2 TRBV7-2 TGTGCCAGCAGCCCCGACCGCCTAGCGGGGATCAATGAGCAGTTCTTC CASSPDRLAGINEQFF
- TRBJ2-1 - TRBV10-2 TGCGCCAGCGCCACCGACTTCTCTTTTAACTACAATGAGCAGTTCTTC CASATDFSFNYNEQFF
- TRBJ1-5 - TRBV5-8 TGTGCCAGCAGCCCTAGGGGGTATAGCAATCAGCCCCAGCATTTT CASSPRGYSNQPQHF
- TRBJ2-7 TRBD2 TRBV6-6 TGTGCCAGCAGTTACCCACAGACTAGCGGATACGAGCAGTACTTC CASSYPQTSGYEQYF
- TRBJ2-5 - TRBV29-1 TGCAGCGTTGAAGATTGGGGCGGGGCCGGAGAGACCCAGTACTTC CSVEDWGGAGETQYF
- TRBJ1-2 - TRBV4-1 TGCGCCAGCAGCCAAGATTCAGGGTCGGGCAACTATGGCTACACCTTC CASSQDSGSGNYGYTF
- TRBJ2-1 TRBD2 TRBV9 TGTGCCAGCAGCGTAGTAAGTAGCGGGGGACCAAGCTCCTACAATGAGCAGTTCTTC CASSVVSSGGPSSYNEQFF
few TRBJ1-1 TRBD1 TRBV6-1 TGTGCCAGCAGTGAAGGGAACAGGGGGAAGGCTTTCTTT CASSEGNRGKAFF
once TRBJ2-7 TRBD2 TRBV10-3 TGTGCCATCAGACGGGGACTAGCGGGGGACTACGAGCAGTACTTC CAIRRGLAGDYEQYF
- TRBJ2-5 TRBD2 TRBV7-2 TGTGCCAGCAGCTTAGGACTAGCGGCAAACCAAGAGACCCAGTACTTC CASSLGLAANQETQYF
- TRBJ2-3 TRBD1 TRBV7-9 TGTGCCAGCAGCTCGGGACAGGGGGATCCAGGCACAGATACGCAGTATTTT CASSSGQGDPGTDTQYF